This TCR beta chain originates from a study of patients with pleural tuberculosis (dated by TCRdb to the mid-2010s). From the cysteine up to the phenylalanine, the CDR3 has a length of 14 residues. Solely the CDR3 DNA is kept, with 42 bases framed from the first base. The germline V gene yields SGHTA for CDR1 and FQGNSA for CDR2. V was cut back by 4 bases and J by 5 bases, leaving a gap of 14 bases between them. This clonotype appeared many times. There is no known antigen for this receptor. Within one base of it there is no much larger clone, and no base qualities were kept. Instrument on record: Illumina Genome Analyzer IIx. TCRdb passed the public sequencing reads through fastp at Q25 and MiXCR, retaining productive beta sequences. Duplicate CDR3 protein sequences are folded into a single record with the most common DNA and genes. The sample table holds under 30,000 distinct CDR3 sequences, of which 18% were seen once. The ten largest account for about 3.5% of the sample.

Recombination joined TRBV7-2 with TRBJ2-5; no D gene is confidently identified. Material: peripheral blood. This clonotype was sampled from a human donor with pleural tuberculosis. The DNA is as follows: TGTGCCAGCAGCTCAGGCCAAACCCCCGAGACCCAGTACTTC. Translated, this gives CASSSGQTPETQYF.